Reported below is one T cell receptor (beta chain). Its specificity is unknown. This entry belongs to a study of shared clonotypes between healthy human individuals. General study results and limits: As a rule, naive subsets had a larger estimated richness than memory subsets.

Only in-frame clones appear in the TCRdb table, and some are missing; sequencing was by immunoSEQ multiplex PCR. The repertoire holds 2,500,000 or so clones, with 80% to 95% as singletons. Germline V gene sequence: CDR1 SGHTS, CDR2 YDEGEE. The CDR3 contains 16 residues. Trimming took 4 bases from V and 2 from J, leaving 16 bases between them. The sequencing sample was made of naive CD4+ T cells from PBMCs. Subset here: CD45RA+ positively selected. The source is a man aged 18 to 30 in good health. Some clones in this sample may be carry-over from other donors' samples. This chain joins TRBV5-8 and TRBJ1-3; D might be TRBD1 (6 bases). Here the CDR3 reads CASSQFRGRTGNTIYF. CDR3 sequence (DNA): TGTGCCAGCAGCCAATTTCGGGGGCGGACTGGAAACACCATATATTTT.